One and the same sample provided the 8 T cell receptor beta chains below, sequenced in a study of blood T cells in healthy people across ages. Combining a sample-barcoded 5' primer with a J-beta primer mix, a second PCR ran for 7 to 11 cycles. Each CDR3 protein gets one entry after TCRdb re-called the 5' RACE reads with MiXCR. The sample contains 800,000 to 950,000 distinct CDR3 sequences, around 36% of which appear only once. Sequenced input: blood. These receptors all stem from a man between 18 and 29 years old in good health.

V gene TRBV6-1 combines with J gene TRBJ1-2; no clear D. Germline V gene data show CDR1 as MNHNS and CDR2 as SASEGT. This CDR3 is built from 15 residues. V was cut by 2 bases and J by 7 bases, with 17 bases left in between. CDR3 sequence (DNA): TGTGCCAGCAGTGAAAGATTGGCAGATCCGCGTGGCTACACCTTC. This encodes CASSERLADPRGYTF.

The rearrangement joins TRBV20-1 to TRBJ1-1; unclear D gene. Germline CDR1 reads DFQATT; CDR2 reads SNEGSKA (reference sequence). The V end lost 0 bases, the J end lost 0 bases, and 5 bases lay between the germline ends. The CDR3 loop spans 13 amino acids. CDR3 residues: CSARDGLNTEAFF. DNA for the CDR3: TGCAGTGCTAGAGACGGGTTGAACACTGAAGCTTTCTTT.

This clonotype appeared many times. J is TRBJ1-5 and V is TRBV12-3 or TRBV12-4; 8 bases match TRBD1. V gave up 8 bases and J gave up 4 bases; unmatched junction bases: 1. The CDR3 runs to 12 residues. CDR3 region: CASGTGNQPQHF. CDR3 DNA sequence: TGTGCCAGCGGGACAGGTAATCAGCCCCAGCATTTT.

Details on this clonotype: With a much larger clone just one base away, this may be a read error. The V gene is TRBV4-2, the J gene TRBJ2-1, with D maybe TRBD2 (7 bases). Germline-derived CDR1 and CDR2 are LGHNA and YNFKEQ. The CDR3 consists of 15 residues. CDR3: CASSQDLGGDKEQFF. The DNA for the CDR3 is TGTGCCAGCAGCCAAGATTTGGGGGGGGACAAGGAGCAGTTCTTC.

This chain uses TRBV10-3 with TRBJ1-1, with D unresolved. The CDR3 is made up of 11 amino acids. Germline V gene lookup returns CDR1 ENHRY and CDR2 SYGVKD. Trimming cost V 6 bases and J 5 bases, with 7 bases left between them. The CDR3 nucleotides read TGTGCCATCAGCCCGGGGACTGAAGCTTTCTTT. It codes for CAISPGTEAFF.

With respect to this clonotype: An end of the junction differs from the germline gene, which may be a read error. The rearrangement uses TRBV10-3 and TRBJ2-1; weak D call: TRBD1 (5 bases). CDR3 size: 16 residues. CDR1 ENHRY and CDR2 SYGVKD come from the germline V gene. CDR3 protein: CAIGESQVGSYNEQFF. CDR3 in DNA: TGTGCCATCGGTGAGTCACAGGTTGGCTCCTACAATGAACAGTTCTTC.

This chain links TRBV7-9 with TRBJ2-3; D unresolved. Trimming took off 0 bases at V and 4 bases at J, with 17 bases between the two ends. This CDR3 is 17 amino acids long. CDR1 is SEHNR and CDR2 is FQNEAQ in the germline V gene (reference sequence). For the CDR3, the DNA is TGTGCCAGCAGCTTAGCGCTAATGGACCTGGGCGCAGATACGCAGTATTTT. Amino acids: CASSLALMDLGADTQYF.

This clonotype was counted a few times. This rearrangement joins TRBV10-3 to TRBJ1-2; D unclear. CDR1 ENHRY and CDR2 SYGVKD come from the germline V gene. The CDR3 totals 14 residues. V dropped 1 base and J dropped 2 bases, with 8 bases sitting between them. CDR3 coding DNA: TGTGCCATCAGTGAGTTCGGACGGAACTATGGCTACACCTTC. This translates into CAISEFGRNYGYTF.